A selection of T cell receptor beta chains follows, all from one sample in a study of T cell responses to AZD1222 COVID-19 vaccine. Sequencing used immunoSEQ multiplex PCR; TCRdb keeps in-frame clones, though not all of them. The sample yields some 150,000 clones, approximately 90% seen once. Source: peripheral blood, taken on day 0 of AZD1222 vaccination. All receptors derive from an adult in good health. The CDR3 runs from the conserved cysteine through the conserved F or W. The order of the fields is J gene, D gene, clone size, V gene, CDR3 protein, CDR3 DNA. The D gene is left open where the match is weak. Part of the rows lack a size; the others show once, few, many or a class for expanded clones.

TRBJ2-7 TRBD2 . TRBV14 CASSQDPGLARNYEQYF TGTGCCAGCAGCCAAGACCCGGGACTAGCGAGGAACTACGAGCAGTACTTC
TRBJ2-5 . . TRBV14 CASSQVAGQETQYF TGTGCCAGCAGCCAAGTGGCAGGCCAAGAGACCCAGTACTTC
TRBJ2-7 . . TRBV4-3 CASSPLARGGEQYF TGCGCCAGCAGCCCACTGGCTAGGGGAGGAGAGCAGTACTTC
TRBJ2-2 TRBD1 . TRBV5-1 CASSLTDRVAGGELFF TGCGCCAGCAGCTTGACGGACAGGGTTGCGGGCGGGGAGCTGTTTTTT
TRBJ2-1 TRBD1 . TRBV28 CASSRQGPYNEQFF TGTGCCAGCAGTCGACAGGGCCCCTACAATGAGCAGTTCTTC
TRBJ2-7 TRBD2 . TRBV3-1/TRBV3-2 CASSQVGERGAEQYF TGTGCCAGCAGCCAAGTTGGAGAGCGGGGGGCCGAACAGTACTTC
TRBJ1-4 TRBD1 . TRBV18 CASSPGTGFNEKLFF TGTGCCAGCTCGCCGGGGACAGGATTTAATGAAAAACTGTTTTTT
TRBJ1-2 . once TRBV7-3 CASSAGEGSGYTF TGTGCCAGCAGCGCAGGGGAGGGAAGTGGCTACACCTTC
TRBJ1-4 . . TRBV20-1 CSARGSEKLFF TGCAGTGCTAGGGGTTCGGAAAAACTGTTTTTT
TRBJ2-3 . . TRBV6-5 CASSYSERDTQYF TGTGCCAGCAGTTACTCGGAGCGGGATACGCAGTATTTT
TRBJ1-2 . . TRBV29-1 CSVAGDGYTF TGCAGCGTTGCGGGGGACGGCTACACCTTC
TRBJ1-4 TRBD1 . TRBV10-3 CAISDATGANEKLFF TGTGCCATCAGTGATGCGACAGGGGCTAATGAAAAACTGTTTTTT
TRBJ2-1 . few TRBV7-8 CASSPEQFF TGTGCCAGCAGCCCGGAGCAGTTCTTC
TRBJ1-2 TRBD1 once TRBV7-2 CASSWNRGRNYGYTF TGTGCCAGCAGCTGGAACAGGGGGCGGAACTATGGCTACACCTTC
TRBJ1-4 TRBD1 . TRBV6-5 CASSWTGGGQNEKLFF TGTGCCAGCAGTTGGACAGGCGGGGGGCAAAATGAAAAACTGTTTTTT
TRBJ1-2 . . TRBV7-9 CASSHQQAPNGYTF TGTGCCAGCAGCCATCAACAGGCGCCCAATGGCTACACCTTC
TRBJ2-1 . . TRBV18 CASSLLVSYNEQFF TGTGCCAGCTCACTACTAGTCTCCTACAATGAGCAGTTCTTC
TRBJ2-7 TRBD1 . TRBV5-1 CASSLGQEAYEQYF TGCGCCAGCAGCCTGGGACAGGAGGCCTACGAGCAGTACTTC
TRBJ2-5 TRBD1 . TRBV24-1 CATSDSRDRAQETQYF TGTGCCACCAGTGATTCCCGGGACAGGGCCCAAGAGACCCAGTACTTC
TRBJ1-2 . . TRBV3-1/TRBV3-2 CASSQWGEDYGYTF TGTGCCAGCAGCCAATGGGGGGAGGACTATGGCTACACCTTC
TRBJ2-2 . . TRBV5-1 CASSSLQSTGELFF TGCGCCAGCAGCTCACTCCAGAGCACCGGGGAGCTGTTTTTT
TRBJ1-1 . . TRBV4-3 CASSQAGRPNTEAFF TGCGCCAGCAGCCAAGCGGGACGGCCGAACACTGAAGCTTTCTTT
TRBJ2-7 . once TRBV19 CASSIGRISYEQYF TGTGCCAGTAGTATAGGCAGGATCTCCTACGAGCAGTACTTC
TRBJ2-6 . . TRBV6-5 CASLGPSGANVLTF TGTGCCAGCTTAGGGCCCTCTGGGGCCAACGTCCTGACTTTC
TRBJ1-6 TRBD1 . TRBV2 CASSELGQENSPLHF TGTGCCAGCAGTGAATTGGGACAGGAAAATTCACCCCTCCACTTT
TRBJ1-2 TRBD1 . TRBV18 CASSPGTEYGYTF TGTGCCAGCTCACCCGGGACAGAATATGGCTACACCTTC
TRBJ2-3 TRBD2 . TRBV6-2/TRBV6-3 CASSKGLRRTSGQPTDTQYF TGTGCCAGCAGTAAGGGTCTTCGTAGGACTAGCGGCCAACCTACAGATACGCAGTATTTT
TRBJ1-2 . . TRBV7-6 CASSLRDTYNYGYTF TGTGCCAGCAGCTTACGGGACACATATAACTATGGCTACACCTTC
TRBJ2-3 TRBD1 . TRBV19 CASSINRGFLDTQYF TGTGCCAGTAGTATCAACAGGGGTTTCCTAGATACGCAGTATTTT
TRBJ2-5 TRBD2 . TRBV3-1/TRBV3-2 CASSQGPAGDQTQYF TGTGCCAGCAGCCAAGGACCTGCGGGGGATCAGACCCAGTACTTC
TRBJ2-4 . . TRBV6-5 CASSRAWDAGNIQYF TGTGCCAGCAGTCGGGCCTGGGACGCCGGAAACATTCAGTACTTC
TRBJ2-2 . . TRBV7-2 CASSPPLADPGELFF TGTGCCAGCAGCCCCCCCCTTGCAGACCCCGGGGAGCTGTTTTTT
TRBJ2-5 . . TRBV5-4 CASSLEIRETQYF TGTGCCAGCAGCTTGGAAATAAGGGAGACCCAGTACTTC
TRBJ1-4 . . TRBV18 CASSPRGVRGITATNEKLFF TGTGCCAGCTCACCAAGAGGGGTCAGGGGCATAACTGCAACTAATGAAAAACTGTTTTTT
TRBJ2-3 . once TRBV7-2 CASSLEWRFSSTDTQYF TGTGCCAGCAGCTTAGAGTGGCGCTTCTCCAGCACAGATACGCAGTATTTT
TRBJ2-7 TRBD1 . TRBV5-4 CASRVAGGYEQYF TGTGCCAGCAGGGTGGCAGGGGGCTACGAGCAGTACTTC
TRBJ2-7 TRBD1 . TRBV11-2 CASSPPGQGIGDEQYF TGTGCCAGCAGCCCCCCGGGACAGGGGATCGGCGACGAGCAGTACTTC
TRBJ1-2 TRBD1 . TRBV18 CASSPDRDGYTF TGTGCCAGCTCACCGGACAGGGATGGCTACACCTTC
TRBJ2-3 . . TRBV9 CASSSLSTETSTDTQYF TGTGCCAGCAGCTCCCTCTCGACGGAGACTAGCACAGATACGCAGTATTTT
TRBJ2-2 . once TRBV7-7 CASSLATAPNTGELFF TGTGCTAGCAGCTTAGCGACCGCCCCGAACACCGGGGAGCTGTTTTTT
TRBJ1-6 . . TRBV5-1 CASSLDRYNSPLHF TGCGCCAGCAGCTTGGACAGGTATAATTCACCCCTCCACTTT
TRBJ1-3 . . TRBV30 CAWSDWGNTIYF TGTGCCTGGAGTGATTGGGGAAACACCATATATTTT
TRBJ1-3 TRBD1 once TRBV24-1 CATSDPTGNTIYF TGTGCCACCAGTGATCCGACAGGGAACACCATATATTTT
TRBJ1-5 . . TRBV3-1/TRBV3-2 CASSQDLTGPQHF TGTGCCAGCAGCCAAGATTTGACGGGGCCCCAGCATTTT
TRBJ2-7 . . TRBV4-3 CASSHDTGSNYEQYF TGCGCCAGCAGCCATGACACAGGGTCCAACTACGAGCAGTACTTC
TRBJ2-1 . . TRBV10-2 CASSESGGYYNEQFF TGCGCCAGCAGTGAGTCTGGGGGCTACTACAATGAGCAGTTCTTC
TRBJ2-7 . . TRBV5-6 CASSLVYTYEQYF TGTGCCAGCAGCTTGGTTTATACCTACGAGCAGTACTTC
TRBJ1-2 . . TRBV6-5 CASRIQGGYGYTF TGTGCCAGCAGGATCCAAGGAGGCTATGGCTACACCTTC
TRBJ2-7 . . TRBV5-6 CASSSGADRRQYF TGTGCCAGCAGCTCGGGAGCTGACCGCCGGCAGTACTTC
TRBJ2-7 TRBD1 . TRBV29-1 CSVDTGGPGEQYF TGCAGCGTGGACACAGGGGGCCCGGGGGAGCAGTACTTC
TRBJ2-1 TRBD2 . TRBV30 CAWRKAGGSNEQFF TGTGCCTGGAGAAAAGCGGGGGGGTCCAATGAGCAGTTCTTC
TRBJ2-3 TRBD2 . TRBV2 CASNLLAGGLNTQYF TGTGCCAGCAACCTCCTAGCGGGGGGGCTGAATACGCAGTATTTT
TRBJ1-2 . . TRBV5-1 CASSLASVSLNYGYTF TGCGCCAGCAGCTTGGCTTCGGTATCCCTTAACTATGGCTACACCTTC
TRBJ1-1 . . TRBV7-9 CASSFEGDTEAFF TGTGCCAGCAGCTTCGAGGGCGACACTGAAGCTTTCTTT
TRBJ1-5 . . TRBV7-8 CASSTSDSNQPQHF TGTGCCAGCAGCACCTCGGACAGCAATCAGCCCCAGCATTTT
TRBJ2-7 . . TRBV11-2 CASVRDTSSYEQYF TGTGCCAGCGTGAGGGACACCAGCTCCTACGAGCAGTACTTC
TRBJ1-1 . . TRBV5-1 CASSLGAAGLTEAFF TGCGCCAGCAGCTTGGGGGCCGCGGGCTTGACTGAAGCTTTCTTT
TRBJ2-5 TRBD1 few TRBV2 CASMGQQETQYF TGTGCCAGCATGGGACAGCAAGAGACCCAGTACTTC
TRBJ2-7 . . TRBV2 CASSEQGYEQYF TGTGCCAGCAGCGAACAGGGTTACGAGCAGTACTTC